This T cell receptor beta chain was sequenced for a study of shared clonotypes between healthy human individuals. The length of the CDR3 is 14 residues. Germline-derived CDR1 and CDR2 are MDHEN and SYDVKM. Trimming removed 4 bases from V and 5 bases from J, with 12 bases in between. Sorted subsets were amplified in replicate PCRs using 200 ng DNA, 25,000 to 30,000 T cell genomes. Only in-frame clones appear in the TCRdb table, and some are missing; sequencing was by immunoSEQ multiplex PCR. The sample holds around 1.5 million clones; 95% to 99% are singletons and the top ten take roughly 0.4%. The clonotype originates from a man aged 30 to 39 in good health. The sample comprised naive CD4+ T cells sorted from blood. This sample's subset: CD45RA+ positively selected. The chain couples TRBV28 to TRBJ1-5; D not certain. Here the CDR3 reads CASSSPGSYQPQHF. Here the CDR3 DNA reads TGTGCCAGCAGTTCCCCCGGGAGTTATCAGCCCCAGCATTTT.